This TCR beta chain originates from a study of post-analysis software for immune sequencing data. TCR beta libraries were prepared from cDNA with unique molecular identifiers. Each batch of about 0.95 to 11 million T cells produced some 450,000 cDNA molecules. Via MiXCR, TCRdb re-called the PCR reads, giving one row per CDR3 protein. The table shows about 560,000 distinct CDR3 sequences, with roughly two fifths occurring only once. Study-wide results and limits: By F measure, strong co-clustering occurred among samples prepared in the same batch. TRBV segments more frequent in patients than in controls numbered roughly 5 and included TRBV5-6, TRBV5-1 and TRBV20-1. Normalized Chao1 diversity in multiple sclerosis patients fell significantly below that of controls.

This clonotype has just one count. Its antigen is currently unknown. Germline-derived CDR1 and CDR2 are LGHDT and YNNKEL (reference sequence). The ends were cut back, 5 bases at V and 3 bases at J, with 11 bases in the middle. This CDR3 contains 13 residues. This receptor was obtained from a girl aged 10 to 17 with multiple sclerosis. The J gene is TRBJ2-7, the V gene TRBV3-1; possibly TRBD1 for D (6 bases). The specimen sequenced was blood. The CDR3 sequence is CASSSSTGYEQYF. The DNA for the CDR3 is TGTGCCAGCAGCTCCTCGACAGGCTACGAGCAGTACTTC.